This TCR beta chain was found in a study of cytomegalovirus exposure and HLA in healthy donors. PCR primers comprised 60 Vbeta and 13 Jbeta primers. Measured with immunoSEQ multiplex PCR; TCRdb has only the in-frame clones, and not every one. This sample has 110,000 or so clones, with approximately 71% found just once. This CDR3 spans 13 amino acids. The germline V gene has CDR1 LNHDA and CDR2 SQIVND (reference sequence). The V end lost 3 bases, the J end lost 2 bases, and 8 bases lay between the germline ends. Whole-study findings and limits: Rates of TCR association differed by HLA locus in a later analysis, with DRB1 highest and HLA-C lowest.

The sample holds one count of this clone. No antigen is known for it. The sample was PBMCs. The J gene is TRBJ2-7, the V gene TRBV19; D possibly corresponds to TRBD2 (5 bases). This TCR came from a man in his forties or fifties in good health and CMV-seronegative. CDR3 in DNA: TGTGCCAGTAGTATCGGACTTCCCTACGAGCAGTACTTC. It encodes CASSIGLPYEQYF.